These 17 T cell receptor beta chains came from one sample sequenced in a study of CD8+ T cells in alopecia areata. Treatment noted: oral pan-JAK inhibitor, 5-10 mg twice daily. Extraction of RNA preceded its reverse transcription into cDNA, which served as the sequencing template. TCRdb keeps only in-frame clones here, not all; method: immunoSEQ multiplex PCR. The sample yields under 250,000 clones, around 57% seen once. The sequences come from CD4+ T cells sorted from blood, collected at week 4, from a patient treated with tofacitinib. Receptors were obtained from a human donor with alopecia areata.

This chain connects TRBV12-5 to TRBJ2-5; 9 nucleotides align to TRBD2. The CDR3 consists of 16 residues. Trimming at V came to 2 bases and at J to 6 bases, leaving 10 bases not matched to a gene. Germline values: CDR1 LGHNT, CDR2 FRNRAP. This chain's CDR3 is CASGLYLAGSIKTQYF. The CDR3, as DNA: TGTGCTAGTGGTTTGTATCTAGCGGGGTCGATCAAGACCCAGTACTTC.

CDR3 region: CAWSVAWGYTF. The CDR3 nucleotides are TGTGCCTGGAGTGTCGCCTGGGGCTACACCTTC. The J gene is TRBJ1-2, the V gene TRBV30; the D is unclear. V dropped 0 bases and J dropped 8 bases, with 7 bases sitting between them. Germline lookup yields CDR1 GTSNPN and CDR2 SVGIG (reference sequence). CDR3 size: 11 residues.

The chain has TRBV5-6 and TRBJ2-6, with no clear D. V was shortened by 4 bases and J by 0 bases, with 8 bases between the two germline ends. CDR3 size: 15 residues. Germline assignment: CDR1 SGHDT and CDR2 YYEEEE. CDR3 loop: CASSLSASGANVLTF. CDR3 coding DNA: TGTGCCAGCAGCCTTTCCGCCTCTGGGGCCAACGTCCTGACTTTC.

This clone came up a few times. The V and J genes are TRBV29-1 and TRBJ2-3; TRBD1 agrees at 10 bases. After removal of 6 bases from V and 3 bases from J, the junction contained 6 bases not matched to a gene. This CDR3 has 14 residues. Looked up from germline, CDR1 is SQVTM and CDR2 is ANQGSEA. CDR3 in amino acids: CSVRDRGSTDTQYF. The DNA for the CDR3 is TGCAGCGTGCGGGACAGGGGATCAACAGATACGCAGTATTTT.

This clone has a single count. The V and J genes are TRBV30 and TRBJ1-1; no clear D. Trimming pared 1 base from V and 1 base from J, leaving 7 bases between. The CDR3 is made up of 13 amino acids. CDR1 is GTSNPN and CDR2 is SVGIG in the germline V gene (reference sequence). The CDR3 sequence is CAWSGHPNTEAFF. The DNA for the CDR3 is TGTGCCTGGAGTGGACACCCGAACACTGAAGCTTTCTTT. Complete variable domain (other parts from reference TRBV30 and TRBJ1-1): SQTIHQWPATLVQPVGSPLSLECTVEGTSNPNLYWYRQAAGRGLQLLFYSVGIGQISSEVPQNLSASRPQDRQFILSSKKLLLSDSGFYLCAWSGHPNTEAFFGQGTRLTVV.

This clone was detected a few times. V and J are TRBV30 and TRBJ1-6; D is uncertain. Germline loops: CDR1 GTSNPN, CDR2 SVGIG (reference sequence). The germline V and J ends were trimmed by 4 bases and 10 bases, with 11 bases remaining between them. This CDR3 comprises 12 residues. Written as DNA, the CDR3 is TGTGCCTGGAACGTCCTGGGGTCACCCCTCCACTTT. Translating it yields CAWNVLGSPLHF.

The CDR3, as DNA: TGTGCCTGGAGTGGGGGGAGACATGAGGAACTGTTTTTT. Translating gives CAWSGGRHEELFF. This sequence joins TRBV30 and TRBJ1-4; D might be TRBD1 (5 bases). The germline V and J ends were trimmed by 1 base and 12 bases, with 15 bases remaining between them. CDR1 GTSNPN and CDR2 SVGIG come from the germline V gene (reference sequence). This CDR3 is built from 13 residues. The complete variable domain, with remaining parts taken from reference TRBV30 and TRBJ1-4, reads SQTIHQWPATLVQPVGSPLSLECTVEGTSNPNLYWYRQAAGRGLQLLFYSVGIGQISSEVPQNLSASRPQDRQFILSSKKLLLSDSGFYLCAWSGGRHEELFFGSGTQLSVL.

The gene calls are TRBV4-3 and TRBJ2-3; no clear D gene. V shed 0 bases and J shed 5 bases, with 6 bases lying between them. Germline-derived CDR1 and CDR2 are LGHNA and YSLEER. This CDR3 is 13 amino acids long. The CDR3 spells CASSQDVGDTQYF. The CDR3 nucleotides are TGCGCCAGCAGCCAAGATGTAGGAGATACGCAGTATTTT.

The V and J genes are TRBV5-1 and TRBJ2-7; the D gene is possibly TRBD1 (5 bases). In germline, CDR1 is SGHRS, CDR2 YFSETQ. The V and J ends lost 2 bases and 5 bases respectively, with 8 bases between them. This CDR3 region has 12 residues. Written as DNA, the CDR3 is TGCGCCAGCAGCTTCTCAGGGAACGAGCAGTACTTC. Translation gives CASSFSGNEQYF.

This clone was seen just once. J is TRBJ1-2 and V is TRBV4-2, with D possibly TRBD1 on 5 matching bases. This CDR3 spans 13 amino acids. Germline V CDR1 and CDR2: LGHNA, YNFKEQ. The ends were cut back, 2 bases at V and 10 bases at J, with 14 bases in the middle. The DNA for the CDR3 is TGTGCCAGCAGCCAATCATCAGACAGCCCCTACACCTTC. It encodes CASSQSSDSPYTF.

This clone was seen only a few times. The rearrangement links TRBV7-9 to TRBJ1-2; D gene uncertain. V was trimmed by 1 base and J by 2 bases, leaving 5 bases between them. The CDR3 contains 13 residues. Germline values: CDR1 SEHNR, CDR2 FQNEAQ (reference sequence). The CDR3 spells CASSLGRNYGYTF. CDR3 nucleotide sequence: TGTGCCAGCAGCTTAGGCAGGAACTATGGCTACACCTTC.

This clone was seen more than once but under ten times. The rearrangement uses TRBV30 and TRBJ1-1; TRBD1 matches 9 bases. CDR3 length equals 13 residues. Germline V CDR1 and CDR2: GTSNPN, SVGIG (reference sequence). The V segment lost 4 bases and the J segment 8 bases; nucleotides outside the gene matches: 8. CDR3 nucleotide sequence: TGTGCCTGGACGGACAGGGGTTCAGAAGAAGCTTTCTTT. Protein product: CAWTDRGSEEAFF.

The rearrangement links TRBV30 to TRBJ1-1; possible D gene TRBD1, 5 bases. The CDR3 runs to 13 residues. Trimming took off 4 bases at V and 5 bases at J, with 14 bases between the two ends. Germline V gene lookup returns CDR1 GTSNPN and CDR2 SVGIG (reference sequence). CDR3 residues: CAWTGGGGTEAFF. CDR3 DNA sequence: TGTGCCTGGACAGGCGGGGGTGGAACTGAAGCTTTCTTT. Full variable domain (missing parts from reference TRBV30 and TRBJ1-1): SQTIHQWPATLVQPVGSPLSLECTVEGTSNPNLYWYRQAAGRGLQLLFYSVGIGQISSEVPQNLSASRPQDRQFILSSKKLLLSDSGFYLCAWTGGGGTEAFFGQGTRLTVV.

The chain has TRBV29-1 and TRBJ2-6; tentatively, D is TRBD2 (5 bases). With 4 bases removed from V and 2 bases from J, the gap between germline ends came to 9 bases. The CDR3 is 14 amino acids. Germline V gene data show CDR1 as SQVTM and CDR2 as ANQGSEA. CDR3 sequence reads: CSVGIATGANVLTF. The DNA for the CDR3 is TGCAGCGTTGGGATAGCGACTGGGGCCAACGTCCTGACTTTC.

The table lists this clone with a few counts. J is TRBJ1-2 and V is TRBV19; 9 bases align to TRBD1. CDR1 LNHDA and CDR2 SQIVND come from the germline V gene (reference sequence). V was pared by 7 bases and J by 5 bases, with 8 bases of the junction left unmatched. The CDR3 length is 14 residues. In nucleotides, the CDR3 is TGTGCCAGTAACCTTGGGACAGGGATTTATGGCTACACCTTC. Translating gives CASNLGTGIYGYTF.

The chain has TRBV10-3 and TRBJ2-6; either TRBD1 or TRBD2 may fit D (5 bases each). Germline-derived CDR1 and CDR2 are ENHRY and SYGVKD. The CDR3 spans 16 residues. V was shortened by 6 bases and J by 0 bases, with 12 bases between the two germline ends. In nucleotides, the CDR3 is TGTGCCATCAGCCGGGACGTTAACTCTGGGGCCAACGTCCTGACTTTC. It translates to CAISRDVNSGANVLTF.

The chain employs TRBV30 and TRBJ2-1; D unclear. The CDR3 runs 11 residues. The V gene's germline CDR1 is GTSNPN and CDR2 SVGIG (reference sequence). V was clipped by 0 bases and J by 8 bases, with 5 bases between them. CDR3 in amino acids: CAWSVRYEQFF. The CDR3, as DNA: TGTGCCTGGAGTGTAAGGTATGAGCAGTTCTTC. Full variable domain (outside the CDR3, taken from reference TRBV30 and TRBJ2-1): SQTIHQWPATLVQPVGSPLSLECTVEGTSNPNLYWYRQAAGRGLQLLFYSVGIGQISSEVPQNLSASRPQDRQFILSSKKLLLSDSGFYLCAWSVRYEQFFGPGTRLTVL.